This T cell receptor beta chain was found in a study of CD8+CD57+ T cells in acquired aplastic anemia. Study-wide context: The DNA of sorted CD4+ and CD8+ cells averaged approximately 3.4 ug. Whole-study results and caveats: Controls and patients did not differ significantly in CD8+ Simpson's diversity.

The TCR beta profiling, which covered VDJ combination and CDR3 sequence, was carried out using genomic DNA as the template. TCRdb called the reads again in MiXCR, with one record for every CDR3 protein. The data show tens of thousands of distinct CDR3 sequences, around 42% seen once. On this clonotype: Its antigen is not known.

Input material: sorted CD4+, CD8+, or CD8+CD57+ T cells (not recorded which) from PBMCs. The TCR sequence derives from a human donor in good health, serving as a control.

CDR3: CASSSLTETTMSTDTQYF. The CDR3 DNA sequence: TGTGCCAGCAGCTCCCTCACCGAGACAACCATGAGCACAGATACGCAGTATTTT. This chain joins TRBV25-1 and TRBJ2-3; D remains ambiguous. This CDR3 comprises 18 residues. V was trimmed by 6 bases and J by 0 bases, leaving 22 bases between them. Germline assignment: CDR1 MGHDK and CDR2 SYGVNS.